This T cell receptor beta chain was sequenced during a study of blood T cell repertoires in COVID-19. About the study: Both acute and convalescent COVID-19 samples were obtained from the United States, Italy and Spain. The cDNA or gDNA used as material had been derived from T cells, B-cell-depleted T cells, or PBMCs.

Original data processing: Reference gene primer amplification gave nucleated cell count estimates. Clones were read by immunoSEQ multiplex PCR, and TCRdb kept only the in-frame ones, dropping some. V and J calls and clone size come straight from that table; D and trimming were deduced from the DNA. The data hold around 140,000 clones, with approximately 80% observed a single time. Trimming stripped 3 bases from V and 1 base from J, with 12 bases between. The CDR3 loop spans 16 amino acids. CDR1 SGHAT and CDR2 FQNNGV come from the germline V gene. This TCR was sampled from a man in his 60s with active or convalescent COVID-19. The genes are TRBV11-2 and TRBJ2-2; D ambiguous. Sequenced input: peripheral blood. The CDR3 DNA sequence: TGTGCCAGCAGCTTCCTCGTCACGGGGAACACCGGGGAGCTGTTTTTT. It translates to CASSFLVTGNTGELFF.